Below are 21 T cell receptor beta chains sequenced from a single sample in a study of T cells in Graves' hyperthyroidism and ophthalmopathy. Regions amplified from RNA transcripts were the TCR beta CDR3 regions. HTBI primers drove first-round RT-PCR of the TCR CDR3. TCRdb reanalysed the multiplex PCR reads using MiXCR and keeps one entry per CDR3 protein. Seen here are over 120,000 distinct CDR3 sequences, more than 20% observed once, and the top ten hold 60% to 70%. What was sequenced was blood. The receptors stem from a woman aged 45-59 years with Graves' hyperthyroidism that later progressed to Graves' ophthalmopathy.

This clonotype was seen repeatedly, ten times or more. This rearrangement joins TRBV3-1 to TRBJ2-1, with D unclear. The CDR3 is 12 residues long. In germline, CDR1 is LGHDT, CDR2 YNNKEL (reference sequence). Trimming stripped 3 bases from V and 9 bases from J, with 9 bases between. The CDR3 loop is CASSHFSTEQFF. The CDR3 region has the DNA TGTGCCAGCAGCCACTTCTCGACTGAGCAGTTCTTC.

In its sample, this clonotype was seen many times. The chain couples TRBV20-1 to TRBJ1-1; D call uncertain. Trimming removed 2 bases from V and 1 base from J, with 5 bases in between. CDR3 size: 12 residues. Germline V gives CDR1 DFQATT, CDR2 SNEGSKA (reference sequence). CDR3 protein: CSARQPNTEAFF. CDR3 sequence (DNA): TGCAGTGCTAGACAGCCGAACACTGAAGCTTTCTTT.

This clonotype was observed a few times. A much more abundant neighbour one base away suggests this may be a read error. The CDR3 here is CASSLATVTNVQYF. In nucleotides, the CDR3 is TGTGCCAGCAGTCTAGCGACAGTAACTAACGTTCAGTACTTC. The gene calls are TRBV2 and TRBJ2-4; D possibly corresponds to TRBD2 (6 bases). CDR1 and CDR2 from the germline V gene are SNHLY and FYNNEI. The CDR3 runs to 14 residues. V shed 5 bases and J shed 11 bases, with 19 bases lying between them.

The chain carries TRBV5-5 and TRBJ2-1; the D gene is possibly TRBD2 (6 bases). CDR1 is SGHKS, CDR2 YYEKEE, per germline (reference sequence). V was trimmed by 6 bases and J by 2 bases, leaving 18 bases between them. The CDR3 contains 16 residues. CDR3 region: CASNRGGDLAYNEQFF. CDR3 nucleotide sequence: TGTGCCAGCAACCGGGGTGGGGACTTGGCCTACAATGAGCAGTTCTTC.

Comments on this clonotype: A read error may be the cause here, since a much bigger clone is one base away. The chain carries TRBV11-2 and TRBJ2-7; TRBD2 might be the D (5 bases). Trimming took 7 bases from V and 3 from J, leaving 13 bases between them. Germline loops: CDR1 SGHAT, CDR2 FQNNGV. The CDR3 contains 13 residues. The CDR3: CASTPPEDYEQYF. The CDR3 DNA follows: TGTGCCAGCACCCCCCCGGAGGACTACGAGCAGTACTTC. Variable domain in full (rest from reference TRBV11-2 and TRBJ2-7): EAGVAQSPRYKIIEKRQSVAFWCNPISGHATLYWYQQILGQGPKLLIQFQNNGVVDDSQLPKDRFSAERLKGVDSTLKIQPAKLEDSAVYLCASTPPEDYEQYFGPGTRLTVT.

The table lists this clonotype with a count of one. V gene TRBV28 combines with J gene TRBJ1-1; D is unresolved. Trimming shortened V by 2 bases and J by 11 bases, and 12 bases separated the two germline ends. The CDR3 is 12 residues long. Germline CDR1 reads MDHEN; CDR2 reads SYDVKM. As DNA, the CDR3 is TGTGCCAGCAGTTTAAATCCGGGGTGGGCTTTCTTT. It specifies CASSLNPGWAFF.

This clonotype came up many times. J is TRBJ1-2 and V is TRBV28, with TRBD1 identical over 9 bases. Germline V gene lookup returns CDR1 MDHEN and CDR2 SYDVKM. The CDR3 contains 15 residues. J gave up 1 base and V 5 bases, and 5 bases lay outside the gene matches. The CDR3 nucleotides read TGTGCCAGCAGTCCACAGGGGGCGCATAACTATGGCTACACCTTC. Protein product: CASSPQGAHNYGYTF.

This clonotype has only a few counts. The rearrangement joins TRBV6-1 to TRBJ2-2, with 7 bases identical to TRBD1. Unmatched junction bases numbered 1, after V lost 8 bases and J lost 4 bases. The V gene's germline CDR1 is MNHNS and CDR2 SASEGT. The CDR3 has 12 residues. The CDR3 region is CASRQGTGELFF. Written as DNA, the CDR3 is TGTGCCAGCCGACAGGGCACCGGGGAGCTGTTTTTT.

This clonotype was seen more than once but under ten times. This sequence joins TRBV29-1 and TRBJ2-7; 9 bases line up with TRBD1. Trimming took 5 bases from V and 2 from J; bases not matched to a gene: 1. CDR3 length equals 12 residues. Per germline, CDR1 SQVTM and CDR2 ANQGSEA. CDR3 region: CSVRTGAYEQYF. In nucleotides, the CDR3 is TGCAGCGTTCGGACAGGGGCCTACGAGCAGTACTTC.

In its sample, this clonotype was seen many times. The chain links TRBV5-6 to TRBJ2-7, with 7 bases matching TRBD1. Germline V CDR1 and CDR2: SGHDT, YYEEEE. CDR3 size: 13 residues. Losses at the gene ends were 0 bases for V and 5 bases for J; bases not matched to a gene: 2. DNA of the CDR3: TGTGCCAGCAGCTTGGAAGGGGGCCACGAGCAGTACTTC. Protein product: CASSLEGGHEQYF.

This clonotype has ten or more counts. This chain joins TRBV7-2 and TRBJ1-2, with D unclear. The CDR3 is 15 amino acids. Trimming cost V 1 base and J 8 bases, with 17 bases left between them. Germline V lookup: CDR1 SGHTA, CDR2 FQGNSA. In DNA, the CDR3 is TGTGCCAGCAGCTTAGACGGCCGTCTCATGGGCGGCTACACCTTC. Translated, it gives CASSLDGRLMGGYTF.

This clonotype was detected ten times or more. This chain uses TRBV7-9 with TRBJ2-3; TRBD1 matches at 8 bases. CDR1 is SEHNR, CDR2 FQNEAQ, per germline (reference sequence). The trim removed 5 bases at V and 4 bases at J, leaving 8 bases unmatched. CDR3 size: 15 residues. CDR3 nucleotides: TGTGCCAGCAGCGCCAGGGGGCGCGAGGCAGATACGCAGTATTTT. Amino acid sequence: CASSARGREADTQYF.

This clonotype was recorded many times. The chain uses TRBV24-1 and TRBJ1-2, with D possibly TRBD1 on 6 matching bases. Trimming removed 9 bases from V and 8 bases from J, with 15 bases in between. The CDR3 sequence is 12 residues long. The germline V gene encodes CDR1 KGHDR and CDR2 SFDVKD. The DNA for the CDR3 is TGTGCCACCGCAGGGGACGCCGGGGGCTACACCTTC. Residues: CATAGDAGGYTF.

The rearrangement links TRBV28 to TRBJ1-1, with D possibly matching TRBD1 (5 bases). The CDR3 sequence is 13 residues long. Trimming pared 4 bases from V and 5 bases from J, leaving 11 bases between. The germline gives CDR1 MDHEN, CDR2 SYDVKM. CDR3 bases: TGTGCCAGCAGTTCCGCCGGGGGTACTGAAGCTTTCTTT. It yields the protein CASSSAGGTEAFF.

This clonotype was counted at least ten times. The chain uses TRBV11-3 and TRBJ2-1, with D possibly matching TRBD2 (6 bases). The CDR3 extends over 15 amino acids. V was trimmed by 3 bases and J by 5 bases, leaving 14 bases between them. CDR1 is SGHNT, CDR2 YENEEA, per germline. The CDR3 DNA follows: TGTGCCAGCAGCTTTGAGGGAGGCCTAGACAATGAGCAGTTCTTC. Amino acid sequence: CASSFEGGLDNEQFF.

This clonotype was picked up many times. The chain carries TRBV2 and TRBJ2-5, with 7 bases that match TRBD2. CDR1 is SNHLY, CDR2 FYNNEI, per germline. V was pared by 7 bases and J by 2 bases, with 7 bases of the junction left unmatched. The CDR3 extends over 14 amino acids. The CDR3 nucleotides read TGTGCCAGCAACCGGGAGGTGGGACAAGAGACCCAGTACTTC. Amino acid sequence: CASNREVGQETQYF.

This clonotype was counted between two and nine times. The CDR3 here is CASSGIGTQYF. CDR3 DNA: TGTGCCAGCAGTGGGATTGGGACGCAGTATTTT. V gene TRBV12-3 or TRBV12-4 combines with J gene TRBJ2-3; no firm D call. CDR3 length equals 11 residues. V was trimmed by 5 bases and J by 9 bases, leaving 9 bases between them.

This clonotype was counted a few times. This chain joins TRBV25-1 and TRBJ2-7, with D perhaps TRBD2 (5 bases). CDR1 is MGHDK, CDR2 SYGVNS, per germline. Trimming pared 3 bases from V and 5 bases from J, leaving 8 bases between. The CDR3 spans 12 residues. The CDR3 bases are TGTGCCAGCAGTGATTGGGGAGACGAGCAGTACTTC. Amino acid sequence: CASSDWGDEQYF.

In this sample, this clonotype turned up many times. The chain recombines TRBV2 with TRBJ2-2; perhaps TRBD2 as D (6 bases). Trimming removed 6 bases from V and 6 bases from J, with 11 bases in between. The germline gives CDR1 SNHLY, CDR2 FYNNEI. The length of the CDR3 is 13 residues. The CDR3 coding sequence is TGTGCCAGCAGACTAAGGGACTCCGGGGAGCTGTTTTTT. The encoded protein is CASRLRDSGELFF.

The rearrangement uses TRBV12-3 or TRBV12-4 and TRBJ2-4, with TRBD1 matching over 10 bases. V shed 5 bases and J 0 bases; nucleotides not matched to a gene: 4. The CDR3 contains 16 residues. The CDR3 bases are TGTGCCAGCAGTGTTGGGACAGGGGCAGCCAAAAACATTCAGTACTTC. This codes for CASSVGTGAAKNIQYF.

This clonotype came up many times. The rearrangement uses TRBV12-3 or TRBV12-4 and TRBJ1-5; D uncertain. The CDR3 loop spans 15 amino acids. The germline V and J ends were trimmed by 1 base and 0 bases, with 7 bases remaining between them. CDR3 coding DNA: TGTGCCAGCAGTTTAGGGTCCAGTAGCAATCAGCCCCAGCATTTT. Translation: CASSLGSSSNQPQHF.